The 19 T cell receptor beta chains below were found in one sample sequenced in a study of blood T cell repertoires in COVID-19. The data were produced by immunoSEQ multiplex PCR, yet TCRdb's version contains in-frame clones alone and is incomplete. This table has around 300,000 clones, 89% appearing once. Input material: peripheral blood. These receptors were collected from a man over 45 with acute or convalescent COVID-19.

For this clone: One end of the junction fails to match germline, which may point to a read error. The gene calls are TRBV25-1 and TRBJ1-1; D possibly corresponds to TRBD1 (5 bases). This CDR3 spans 13 amino acids. CDR1 and CDR2 (germline): MGHDK, SYGVNS. The CDR3 coding sequence is TGTGCCAGCAGCCCCCGGGACTCCCCTGAGGCTTTCTTT. Translation gives CASSPRDSPEAFF.

V gene TRBV3-1 (or the pseudogene TRBV3-2) combines with J gene TRBJ2-3; TRBD2 aligns across 7 bases. CDR3 length equals 15 residues. V lost 4 bases to trimming and J lost 0 bases; unmatched junction nucleotides: 4. The germline V gene has CDR1 LGHDT and CDR2 YNNKEL (reference sequence). CDR3 region: CASSPIAGSTDTQYF. In nucleotides, the CDR3 is TGTGCCAGCAGCCCAATAGCGGGCAGCACAGATACGCAGTATTTT.

This chain's CDR3 is CASSQGEGGRYTF. CDR3 bases: TGTGCCAGCAGCCAAGGTGAAGGGGGACGCTACACCTTC. The gene calls are TRBV3-1 (or the pseudogene TRBV3-2) and TRBJ1-2; D may be TRBD1 (6 bases). Trimming left V 1 base short and J 9 bases short, with 12 bases between. The CDR3 is made up of 13 amino acids. Germline V CDR1 and CDR2: LGHDT, YNNKEL (reference sequence).

V usage is TRBV6-1 and J usage is TRBJ1-1, with D tentatively TRBD1 (5 bases). The CDR3 is 14 amino acids. Deletions cut 11 bases from V and 3 bases from J, with 19 bases between. Germline-derived CDR1 and CDR2 are MNHNS and SASEGT. CDR3 amino acids: CASLKGIFDTEAFF. For the CDR3, the DNA is TGTGCCTCCCTAAAGGGGATTTTTGACACTGAAGCTTTCTTT.

The rearrangement links TRBV7-8 to TRBJ1-4; D gene unclear. Germline loops: CDR1 SGHVS, CDR2 FQNEAQ. The CDR3 covers 16 residues. The V gene lost 2 bases and the J gene lost 0 bases, with 10 bases spanning the gap. CDR3 in DNA: TGTGCCAGCAGCTTAAGTCGGGATGCAACTAATGAAAAACTGTTTTTT. Its protein is CASSLSRDATNEKLFF.

The V and J genes are TRBV10-3 and TRBJ1-5; D is uncertain. CDR3 length equals 16 residues. V shed 3 bases and J shed 4 bases, with 16 bases lying between them. Germline-derived CDR1 and CDR2 are ENHRY and SYGVKD. CDR3 sequence: CAISDEGMGRNQPQHF. DNA for the CDR3: TGTGCCATCAGTGACGAGGGTATGGGCCGAAATCAGCCCCAGCATTTT.

This clone occurred once. The rearrangement links TRBV19 to TRBJ2-5; 13 bases fit TRBD2. Germline CDR1 and CDR2: LNHDA and SQIVND (reference sequence). V gave up 5 bases and J gave up 7 bases; unmatched junction bases: 7. This CDR3 contains 15 residues. The CDR3 sequence is CASSLTSGGFGTQYF. The CDR3, as DNA: TGTGCCAGTAGTCTGACTAGCGGGGGGTTTGGGACCCAGTACTTC.

The V gene is TRBV12-3 or TRBV12-4, the J gene TRBJ1-6; no clear D. The CDR3 is 13 amino acids. Trimming pared 6 bases from V and 9 bases from J, leaving 12 bases between. CDR3 loop: CASSPLGRSPLHF. The CDR3 nucleotides are TGTGCCAGCAGCCCCCTAGGTCGTTCACCCCTCCACTTT.

V is TRBV3-1 (or the pseudogene TRBV3-2) and J is TRBJ2-3; D not certain. Trimming shortened V by 5 bases and J by 0 bases, and 3 bases separated the two germline ends. The CDR3 is 12 amino acids. Germline CDR1 reads LGHDT; CDR2 reads YNNKEL (reference sequence). Here the CDR3 reads CASSYSTDTQYF. In DNA form, the CDR3 reads TGTGCCAGCAGCTATAGCACAGATACGCAGTATTTT.

The chain employs TRBV7-3 and TRBJ2-1, with 9 bases that match TRBD2. The CDR3 has 13 residues. Per germline, CDR1 SGHTA and CDR2 FQGTGA. J was trimmed by 11 bases and V by 2 bases; bases with no gene match: 4. The CDR3 loop is CASSLLAGAQQFF. The CDR3 DNA follows: TGTGCCAGCAGCTTATTAGCGGGGGCTCAGCAGTTCTTC.

This clone was counted only a few times. V and J are TRBV11-2 and TRBJ1-4; TRBD1 matches 8 bases. Germline loops: CDR1 SGHAT, CDR2 FQNNGV. The length of the CDR3 is 14 residues. V lost 5 bases and J lost 6; bases outside the gene matches: 5. The CDR3 DNA reads TGTGCCAGCAGCGTTGACAGGGGCGATGAAAAACTGTTTTTT. Amino acids: CASSVDRGDEKLFF.

V is TRBV6-5 and J is TRBJ2-3, with 8 nucleotides matching TRBD1. Losses at the gene ends were 6 bases for V and 7 bases for J; bases not matched to a gene: 9. The length of the CDR3 is 14 residues. Looked up from germline, CDR1 is MNHEY and CDR2 is SVGAGI. CDR3 amino acids: CASRPTGVLHTQYF. Here the CDR3 DNA reads TGTGCCAGCAGGCCGACAGGGGTTCTACATACGCAGTATTTT.

In its sample, this clone was seen once. As DNA, the CDR3 is TGTGCCAGCAGCTTACAGACAGGGCAAAATGAAAAACTGTTTTTT. This gives the protein CASSLQTGQNEKLFF. The chain employs TRBV3-1 (or the pseudogene TRBV3-2) and TRBJ1-4, with 7 nucleotides matching TRBD1. CDR1 and CDR2 from the germline V gene are LGHDT and YNNKEL (reference sequence). CDR3 length: 15 amino acids. The junction had 8 bases not matched to a gene; V was cut back by 5 bases and J by 5 bases.

V usage is TRBV12-5 and J usage is TRBJ2-7; 7 bases are shared with TRBD2. V lost 3 bases, J lost 0 bases, and 14 bases stayed unmatched. CDR1 is LGHNT and CDR2 is FRNRAP in the germline V gene. The CDR3 totals 18 residues. CDR3 residues: CASGFRTGGVTFSYEQYF. The CDR3 DNA is TGTGCTAGTGGTTTTCGTACGGGGGGAGTGACCTTCTCCTACGAGCAGTACTTC.

In its sample, this clone was seen once. The chain uses TRBV29-1 and TRBJ1-2; D is unresolved. V lost 4 bases to trimming and J lost 0 bases, with 12 bases between them. The CDR3 spans 14 residues. Germline CDR1 SQVTM, CDR2 ANQGSEA. For the CDR3, the DNA is TGCAGCGTTGGCGCCCCGGGTACTAACTATGGCTACACCTTC. This gives the protein CSVGAPGTNYGYTF. The entire variable domain, with the rest obtained from reference TRBV29-1 and TRBJ1-2, is as follows: SAVISQKPSRDICQRGTSLTIQCQVDSQVTMMFWYRQQPGQSLTLIATANQGSEATYESGFVIDKFPISRPNLTFSTLTVSNMSPEDSSIYLCSVGAPGTNYGYTFGSGTRLTVV.

CDR3 sequence reads: CASSPGTGANTGELFF. CDR3 sequence (DNA): TGTGCCAGCAGCCCAGGGACAGGGGCGAACACCGGGGAGCTGTTTTTT. The chain is built from TRBV7-3 and TRBJ2-2; 10 bases are shared with TRBD1. J lost 0 bases, V lost 5 bases, and 3 bases had no gene match. The CDR3 covers 16 residues. Germline V gene lookup returns CDR1 SGHTA and CDR2 FQGTGA.

The genes are TRBV14 and TRBJ1-2; 11 bases match TRBD1. The trim removed 5 bases at V and 4 bases at J, leaving 6 bases unmatched. The germline V gene encodes CDR1 SGHDN and CDR2 FVKESK. The CDR3 totals 15 residues. This CDR3 reads CASSSRTGGVYGYTF. The CDR3 bases are TGTGCCAGCAGCTCCCGGACAGGGGGCGTCTATGGCTACACCTTC.

The chain links TRBV5-1 to TRBJ1-2; D is perhaps TRBD1 (6 bases). Looked up from germline, CDR1 is SGHRS and CDR2 is YFSETQ. The CDR3 sequence is 13 residues long. The V and J ends lost 0 bases and 3 bases respectively, with 6 bases between them. CDR3 in DNA: TGCGCCAGCAGCTTGGGACAGGACTATGGCTACACCTTC. It codes for CASSLGQDYGYTF. Supplemented by reference TRBV5-1 and TRBJ1-2, the full variable domain reads KAGVTQTPRYLIKTRGQQVTLSCSPISGHRSVSWYQQTPGQGLQFLFEYFSETQRNKGNFPGRFSGRQFSNSRSEMNVSTLELGDSALYLCASSLGQDYGYTFGSGTRLTVV.

The V call is TRBV5-6, the J call TRBJ1-1, with 8 bases that match TRBD1. This CDR3 comprises 12 residues. CDR1 and CDR2 (germline): SGHDT, YYEEEE. After removal of 3 bases from V and 10 bases from J, the junction contained 5 bases not matched to a gene. The CDR3 DNA sequence: TGTGCCAGCAGCTCGCGACAGGGGAGAGCTTTCTTT. This sequence encodes CASSSRQGRAFF.